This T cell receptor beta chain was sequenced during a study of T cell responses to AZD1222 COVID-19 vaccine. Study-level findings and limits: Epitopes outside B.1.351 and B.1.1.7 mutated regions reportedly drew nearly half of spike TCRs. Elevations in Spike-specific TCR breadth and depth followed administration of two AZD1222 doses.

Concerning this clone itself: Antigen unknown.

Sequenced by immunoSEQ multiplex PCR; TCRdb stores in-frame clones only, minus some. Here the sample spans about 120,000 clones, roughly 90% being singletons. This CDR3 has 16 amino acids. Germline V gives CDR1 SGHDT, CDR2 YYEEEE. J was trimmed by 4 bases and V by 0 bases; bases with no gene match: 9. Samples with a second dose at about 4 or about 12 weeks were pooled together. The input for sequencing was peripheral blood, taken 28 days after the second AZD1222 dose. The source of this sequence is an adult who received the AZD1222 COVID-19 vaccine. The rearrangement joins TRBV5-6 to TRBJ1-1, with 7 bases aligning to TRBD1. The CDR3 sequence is CASSLGDSPITTEAFF. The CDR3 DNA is TGTGCCAGCAGCTTGGGGGACAGTCCGATAACCACTGAAGCTTTCTTT.